This T cell receptor beta chain was sequenced during a study of T cells in Graves' hyperthyroidism and ophthalmopathy (dated by TCRdb to the late 2010s). For context, the study as a whole: Peripheral blood was collected at initial diagnosis, before any treatment. TCR V-J signatures able to tell the groups apart were searched for in a discovery cohort of 90 to 100 patients, of whom around 42 had Graves' ophthalmopathy and under 65 had stable Graves' hyperthyroidism. Prospective prediction of ophthalmopathy was tested in an independent validation cohort of some 20 hyperthyroidism patients and some 17 patients who later progressed to ophthalmopathy. The 95 to 100 discovery patients were randomly divided into training and test sets at a 7:3 ratio. The study also compared thyroid tissue and blood T-cell repertoires from several Graves' hyperthyroidism patients. After blood sampling, hyperthyroidism patients were treated with methimazole at a starting dose of 30 mg daily, and ophthalmopathy patients were treated with high-dose intravenous methylprednisolone. The paper reports TCR Vbeta CDR3 sequencing of approximately 140 peripheral blood samples: around 45 ophthalmopathy, roughly 80 hyperthyroidism and roughly 17 progressor patients. General findings and caveats noted by the study authors: In validation, the model predicted progression to ophthalmopathy with around 71% sensitivity and 72% to 75% specificity, a median of around six months before onset. A 13 V-J signature model separated ophthalmopathy from stable hyperthyroidism, with nearly 90% sensitivity and roughly 82% specificity in cross-validation and 80%/75% in testing. Most expanded thyroid clonotypes (frequency above 0.001) were also detected in blood, suggesting blood repertoires may reflect thyroid immune responses. Sample size was not statistically predetermined, and investigators were not blinded to group allocation.

From its cysteine to its phenylalanine, the CDR3 spans 15 amino acids. The retained sequence is limited to the CDR3, 45 bases, with the frame set at the first base. Compared with germline, V lacks 3 bases and J lacks 9 bases; bases without a gene match: 9. For CDR1 and CDR2, the germline V gene (reference sequence) lists SEHNR and FQNEAQ. Points on this clonotype: Its antigen is unknown. Base qualities are not recorded, but no much larger clone differs from it by a single base.

A patient counted as having stable Graves' hyperthyroidism if no progression to ophthalmopathy occurred over 18 months of follow-up. Hyperthyroidism patients were aged 18 to 65 years and newly diagnosed, with disease duration of less than 2 months. Any patient with an uncontrolled infection, another autoimmune disease, pregnancy or lactation was excluded. Diagnoses were established on the basis of clinical symptoms, serum thyroxine and TRAb, thyroid ultrasound, and orbital computed tomography. PBMCs were isolated from 10 ml of fresh peripheral blood by Ficoll-Paque density gradient centrifugation. Trizol reagent was used to extract total RNA, and RNA quality was then checked on an Agilent 2100 Bioanalyzer. Amplification of TCR beta CDR3 regions was carried out from RNA transcripts. The TCR CDR3 was subjected to a first round of RT-PCR using the HTBI primer set and the Qiagen OneStep RT-PCR kit. Libraries were constructed in a second round of multiplex PCR, after which size selection and purification were carried out. Libraries were sequenced paired-end with 100 bp reads on an Illumina HiSeq2000. As for the original processing: Raw data were processed with SOAPnuke, discarding reads with adapters, uncalled bases, mean Phred below 15, or no exact constant-primer or identifier match. COPE v1.2.5 was used to merge high-quality paired reads, and clonotypes were defined as unique nucleotide sequences. Clonotypes were aligned to IMGT TRBV, TRBD and TRBJ reference segments using MiTCR v1.1. The analysis included only V-J combinations with a frequency above 0.0001, which together covered 98% to 99.2% of the repertoires. The TCS score was defined as the ratio of F50 (clonal expansion) to E x V (chaos), calculated using BLOSUM62-based TCRdist between CDR3 peptides within each V-J. Welch's t-statistics and random forest reduced around 520 V-J features to about 13, which were used in a naive Bayes classifier (R e1071). TCRdb reran the public reads through fastp at Q25 and MiXCR, keeping productive beta chains. Every CDR3 protein is listed once, alongside the most common genes and DNA of its rows. The V and J calls and clone size come from TCRdb's table, not from the authors' own analysis. For this sample there are approximately 430,000 distinct CDR3 sequences; around 14% appear just once. The top ten hold around 14% of the sample.

The sequence joins TRBV7-9 to TRBJ2-3; a stretch of 10 junction bases matches TRBD2. The receptor was derived from a young woman with Graves' hyperthyroidism. Sample: blood. The CDR3: CASSFGLAGDLTQYF. The DNA is TGTGCCAGCAGCTTCGGTCTAGCGGGAGATCTAACGCAGTATTTT.